The rows below give T cell receptor beta chains drawn from one sample of a study of T cell repertoires in ileal Crohn's disease. Clones were read by immunoSEQ multiplex PCR, and TCRdb kept only the in-frame ones, dropping some. The data contain 15,000 to 20,000 clones, 65% to 80% of them singletons. Material: ileal tissue. The receptors derive from an adult with Crohn's disease. Each CDR3 is given with its conserved first and last residue. The D gene is left open where the match is weak. Not every row has a clone size; where given, it reads once, few, many or a size class.

D,V,length,J,size,DNA,CDR3
-,TRBV6-1,11,TRBJ1-2,-,TGTGCCAGCATGAGGGTCTATGGCTACACCTTC,CASMRVYGYTF
TRBD1,TRBV9,16,TRBJ2-7,-,TGTGCCAGCAGCTCAACCCCGGGACAGGGGATATACGAGCAGTACTTC,CASSSTPGQGIYEQYF
TRBD2,TRBV7-2,16,TRBJ2-7,-,TGTGCCAGCAGCTTAGCAGGGGCGGGGGGCTGGGACGAGCAGTACTTC,CASSLAGAGGWDEQYF
TRBD1,TRBV5-1,15,TRBJ1-1,-,TGCGCCAGCAGCAGGGTGGGACAGGGGAACACTGAAGCTTTCTTT,CASSRVGQGNTEAFF
-,TRBV7-9,16,TRBJ2-2,-,TGTGCCAGCAGTCAGCTAGCAACCGTAGGCACCGGGGAGCTGTTTTTT,CASSQLATVGTGELFF
-,TRBV7-3,15,TRBJ2-7,-,TGTGCCAGCAGCTTAGACGGGGGGCCTACCTACGAGCAGTACTTC,CASSLDGGPTYEQYF
-,TRBV19,15,TRBJ1-3,-,TGTGCCAGCCGCCTGGACAGATACTCTGGAAACACCATATATTTT,CASRLDRYSGNTIYF
-,TRBV18,15,TRBJ1-2,-,TGTGCCAGCTCACCAGACTGGAGGACTAACTATGGCTACACCTTC,CASSPDWRTNYGYTF
TRBD1,TRBV7-9,13,TRBJ1-1,-,TGTGCCAGCAGCTTGATGACAGGGAACCCAGCTTTCTTT,CASSLMTGNPAFF
TRBD1,TRBV6-1,15,TRBJ2-3,-,TGTGCCAGCAGTGGGGGACAGACGAACACAGATACGCAGTATTTT,CASSGGQTNTDTQYF
-,TRBV6-1,15,TRBJ1-1,-,TGTGCCAGCAGTGACCCCCGCCGACACGTAACTGAAGCTTTCTTT,CASSDPRRHVTEAFF
TRBD2,TRBV30,14,TRBJ2-7,-,TGTGCCTGGAGGGGTAGCGGGATCTCCTACGAGCAGTACTTC,CAWRGSGISYEQYF
TRBD2,TRBV4-2,17,TRBJ2-2,-,TGTGCCAGCAGCCGCGGGACTAGCGGGACCCACACCGGGGAGCTGTTTTTT,CASSRGTSGTHTGELFF
TRBD2,TRBV7-2,13,TRBJ2-7,-,TGTGCCAGCAGCTTACAGGGAGGGTACGAGCAGTACTTC,CASSLQGGYEQYF
TRBD2,TRBV9,15,TRBJ2-7,-,TGTGCCAGCAGCGCTACTAGCGGGGCCTCCCCCGAGCAGTACTTC,CASSATSGASPEQYF
TRBD1,TRBV7-9,16,TRBJ2-5,once,TGTGCCAGCAGCCGTGGGGACAGGTGGTACCAAGAGACCCAGTACTTC,CASSRGDRWYQETQYF